These 2 T cell receptor beta chains share one sample of origin, sequenced in a study of T cells after yellow fever vaccination. TCRdb reanalysed the 5' RACE reads using MiXCR and keeps one entry per CDR3 protein. The repertoire holds hundreds of thousands of distinct CDR3 sequences, roughly a sixth seen once, with 15% to 20% in the top ten. The sample in question was PBMCs, obtained before the yellow fever booster vaccination. These TCRs come from a man aged 18-30 years who received the YFV17D yellow fever vaccine.

V gene TRBV28 combines with J gene TRBJ2-7, with 12 bases identical to TRBD2. This CDR3 comprises 15 residues. Germline V gene lookup returns CDR1 MDHEN and CDR2 SYDVKM. After removal of 5 bases from V and 0 bases from J, the junction contained 2 bases not matched to a gene. Here the CDR3 reads CASSQTSGGSYEQYV. The CDR3 region has the DNA TGTGCCAGCAGTCAGACTAGCGGGGGCTCCTACGAGCAGTACGTC.

A few counts support this clonotype. V usage is TRBV12-3 or TRBV12-4 and J usage is TRBJ1-2; D unresolved. V lost 3 bases to trimming and J lost 7 bases, with 6 bases between them. The CDR3 has 11 amino acids. Here the CDR3 DNA reads TGTGCCAGCAGTTTTTCCGCTGGCTACACCTTC. Encoded protein: CASSFSAGYTF.